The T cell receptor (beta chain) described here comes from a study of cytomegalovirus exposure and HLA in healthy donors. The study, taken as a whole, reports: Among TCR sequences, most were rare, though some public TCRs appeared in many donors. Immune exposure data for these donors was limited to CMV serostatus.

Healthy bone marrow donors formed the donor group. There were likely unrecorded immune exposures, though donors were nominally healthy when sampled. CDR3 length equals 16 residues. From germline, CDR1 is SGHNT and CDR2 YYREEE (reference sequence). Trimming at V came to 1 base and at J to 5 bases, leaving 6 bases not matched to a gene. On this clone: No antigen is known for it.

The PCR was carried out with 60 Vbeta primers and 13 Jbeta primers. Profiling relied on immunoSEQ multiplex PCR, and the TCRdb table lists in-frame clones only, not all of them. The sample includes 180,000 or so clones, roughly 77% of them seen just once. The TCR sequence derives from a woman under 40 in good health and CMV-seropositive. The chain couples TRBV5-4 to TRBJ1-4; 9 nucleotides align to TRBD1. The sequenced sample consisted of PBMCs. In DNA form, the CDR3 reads TGTGCCAGCAGCTTGATGAGGACAGGGGTGAATGAAAAACTGTTTTTT. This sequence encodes CASSLMRTGVNEKLFF.